The sequence of this TCR beta chain was determined in a study of technical replicates of blood from a handful of donors. This table comes from immunoSEQ multiplex PCR, and its TCRdb copy is limited to in-frame clones, with some not included. Among 76,000 or so clones listed, 65% to 90% were seen once. Germline values: CDR1 LNHDA, CDR2 SQIVND (reference sequence). The CDR3 is 14 residues long. The trim removed 6 bases at V and 2 bases at J, leaving 3 bases unmatched. Sequencing was done on a sample of PBMCs. This clonotype was obtained from a human donor in good health. Some clones in this sample may be carry-over from other donors' samples. This chain joins TRBV19 and TRBJ1-2; 10 nucleotides align to TRBD1. CDR3 residues: CASRPTGGNYGYTF. The DNA of the CDR3 is TGTGCCAGTAGGCCGACAGGGGGCAACTATGGCTACACCTTC. Full variable domain (remainder filled in from reference TRBV19 and TRBJ1-2): DGGITQSPKYLFRKEGQNVTLSCEQNLNHDAMYWYRQDPGQGLRLIYYSQIVNDFQKGDIAEGYSVSREKKESFPLTVTSAQKNPTAFYLCASRPTGGNYGYTFGSGTRLTVV.